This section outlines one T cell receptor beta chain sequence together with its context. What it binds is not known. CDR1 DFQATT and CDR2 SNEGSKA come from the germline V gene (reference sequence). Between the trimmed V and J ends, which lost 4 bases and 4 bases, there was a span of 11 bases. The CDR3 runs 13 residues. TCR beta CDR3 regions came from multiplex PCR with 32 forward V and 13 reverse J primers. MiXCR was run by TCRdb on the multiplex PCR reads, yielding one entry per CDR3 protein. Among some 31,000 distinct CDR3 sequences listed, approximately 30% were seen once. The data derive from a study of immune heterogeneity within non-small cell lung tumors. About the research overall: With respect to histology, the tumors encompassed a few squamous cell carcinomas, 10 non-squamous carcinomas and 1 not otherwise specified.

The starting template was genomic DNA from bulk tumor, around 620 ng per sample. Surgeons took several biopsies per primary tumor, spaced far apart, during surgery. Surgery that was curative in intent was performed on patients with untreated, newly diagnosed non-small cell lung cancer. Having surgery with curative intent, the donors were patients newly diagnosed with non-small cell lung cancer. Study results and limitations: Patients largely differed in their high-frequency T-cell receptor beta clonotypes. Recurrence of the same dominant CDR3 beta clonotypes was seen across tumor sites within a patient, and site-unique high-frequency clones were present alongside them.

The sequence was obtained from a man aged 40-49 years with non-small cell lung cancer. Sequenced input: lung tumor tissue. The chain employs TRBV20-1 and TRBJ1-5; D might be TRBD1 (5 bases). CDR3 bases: TGCAGTGCTATGGGGGATCGGAATCAGCCCCAGCATTTT. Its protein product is CSAMGDRNQPQHF.